This TCR beta chain was captured in a study of shared T cell receptors in the human thymus. Germline V CDR1 and CDR2: SGHTA, FQGNSA. The V gene end was trimmed by 5 bases and the J gene end by 7 bases; junction bases not matched to a gene: 6. The CDR3 is 15 residues long. Assay: immunoSEQ multiplex PCR; the TCRdb copy retains only in-frame clones and omits some. Among 700,000 or so clones, 70% to 90% were seen once, and the ten largest hold about 0.011%. In addition, the sample was reused for a study of human thymus T cells. As reported in that work: Thymic repertoires of unrelated individuals were reported in related research to overlap highly.

The receptor's source is a girl less than two years old with a congenital heart defect. The rearrangement joins TRBV7-2 to TRBJ2-1; 12 nucleotides line up with TRBD2. The sample comprised thymocytes. The CDR3 spells CASSVGLAGANEQFF. DNA of the CDR3: TGTGCCAGCAGCGTGGGACTAGCGGGCGCGAATGAGCAGTTCTTC.